Following are 24 T cell receptor beta chains from one sample sequenced in a study of a mutant IDH1 vaccine in newly diagnosed glioma. Time point denoted: week 23, last vaccination. Doses of 300 ug of mutant IDH1 20-mer peptide were given with topical imiquimod. Their antigen targets remain unknown. Measured with immunoSEQ multiplex PCR; TCRdb has only the in-frame clones, and not every one. The table lists over 35,000 clones, 70% to 85% of them singletons, with over 2% in the top ten. The sample consisted of PBMCs, taken from a glioma patient whose treatment included an IDH1 peptide vaccine. The receptor set was obtained from a woman between 18 and 29 years old with glioma. Some clones in this sample may be carry-over from other donors' samples.

The chain links TRBV7-8 to TRBJ2-5; 8 bases agree with TRBD1. J gave up 1 base and V 6 bases, and 7 bases lay outside the gene matches. The germline V gene has CDR1 SGHVS and CDR2 FQNEAQ. The length of the CDR3 is 15 residues. CDR3 protein: CASRGGTGLQETQYF. CDR3 nucleotides: TGTGCCAGCAGAGGCGGGACAGGCCTCCAAGAGACCCAGTACTTC.

The rearrangement uses TRBV30 and TRBJ2-7; D remains unclear. V was shortened by 2 bases and J by 6 bases, with 11 bases between the two germline ends. This CDR3 region has 12 residues. Germline V gives CDR1 GTSNPN, CDR2 SVGIG (reference sequence). The CDR3 bases are TGTGCCTGGAGTCCCACCCTTGGCGAGCAGTACTTC. Translating it yields CAWSPTLGEQYF.

The gene calls are TRBV5-1 and TRBJ1-4; the D gene is possibly TRBD1 (6 bases). The CDR3 sequence is 18 residues long. Trimming removed 2 bases at V and 4 bases at J, with 21 bases between. Germline assignment: CDR1 SGHRS and CDR2 YFSETQ. The CDR3 spells CASSFTGLEVGFNEKLFF. The CDR3 DNA sequence: TGCGCCAGCAGCTTTACAGGGTTGGAAGTTGGGTTTAATGAAAAACTGTTTTTT.

The rearrangement joins TRBV2 to TRBJ1-3; no firm D call. Germline V gene data show CDR1 as SNHLY and CDR2 as FYNNEI. Trimming removed 6 bases from V and 0 bases from J, with 6 bases in between. This CDR3 region has 13 residues. CDR3 DNA sequence: TGTGCCAGCAGCGTTGCCTCTGGAAACACCATATATTTT. Protein: CASSVASGNTIYF. Variable domain in full (rest from reference TRBV2 and TRBJ1-3): EPEVTQTPSHQVTQMGQEVILRCVPISNHLYFYWYRQILGQKVEFLVSFYNNEISEKSEIFDDQFSVERPDGSNFTLKIRSTKLEDSAMYFCASSVASGNTIYFGEGSWLTVV.

This chain links TRBV9 with TRBJ2-1; 10 nucleotides match TRBD2. CDR1 is SGDLS, CDR2 YYNGEE, per germline. The CDR3 sequence is 16 residues long. With 0 bases clipped from V and 7 bases from J, the junction kept 7 bases outside the gene matches. Here the CDR3 reads CASSVDTSGIKNEQFF. The CDR3 coding sequence is TGTGCCAGCAGCGTAGATACTAGCGGGATTAAGAATGAGCAGTTCTTC.

The chain recombines TRBV19 with TRBJ2-7; D is unresolved. The CDR3 has 12 amino acids. CDR1 and CDR2 (germline): LNHDA, SQIVND (reference sequence). V shed 3 bases and J shed 1 base, with 4 bases lying between them. CDR3 sequence: CASSIGSYEQYF. The CDR3 DNA reads TGTGCCAGTAGTATTGGGTCCTACGAGCAGTACTTC.

V gene TRBV10-3 combines with J gene TRBJ2-1, with D hard to call. Looked up from germline, CDR1 is ENHRY and CDR2 is SYGVKD. The V end was cut by 7 bases, the J end by 3 bases, with 10 bases between. This CDR3 is 13 amino acids long. The CDR3 nucleotides are TGTGCCATCAACCTTGACGGCTACAATGAGCAGTTCTTC. This sequence encodes CAINLDGYNEQFF.

J is TRBJ2-3 and V is TRBV7-2; 8 positions match TRBD1. This CDR3 has 17 residues. V was pared by 2 bases and J by 4 bases, with 11 bases of the junction left unmatched. The germline V gene encodes CDR1 SGHTA and CDR2 FQGNSA. CDR3: CASSLRFAGGDADTQYF. The DNA of the CDR3 is TGTGCCAGCAGCTTAAGATTCGCAGGGGGCGACGCAGATACGCAGTATTTT. The whole variable domain, remainder taken from reference TRBV7-2 and TRBJ2-3, is GAGVSQSPSNKVTEKGKDVELRCDPISGHTALYWYRQSLGQGLEFLIYFQGNSAPDKSGLPSDRFSAERTGGSVSTLTIQRTQQEDSAVYLCASSLRFAGGDADTQYFGPGTRLTVL.

In regard to this clone: One end of the junction does not line up with germline, which may come from a read error. This chain uses TRBV19 with TRBJ1-5, with TRBD1 matching 10 bases. The CDR3 has 15 residues. The V gene's germline CDR1 is LNHDA and CDR2 SQIVND (reference sequence). The CDR3 DNA reads as TGTGCCAGTAGCCACCCGACAGGGGGCAAACAGCCCCAGCATTTT. Translated: CASSHPTGGKQPQHF.

This chain uses TRBV6-5 with TRBJ2-7; 12 positions match TRBD2. Germline loops: CDR1 MNHEY, CDR2 SVGAGI. The length of the CDR3 is 14 residues. Trimming cost V 2 bases and J 6 bases; bases outside gene matches: 2. CDR3 coding DNA: TGTGCCAGCAGTTACCTAGCGGGAGGGGCCGAGCAGTACTTC. This codes for CASSYLAGGAEQYF.

The chain carries TRBV11-3 and TRBJ2-4; D is unresolved. The CDR3 is 13 residues long. V was shortened by 4 bases and J by 7 bases, with 11 bases between the two germline ends. Germline V gives CDR1 SGHNT, CDR2 YENEEA. The CDR3: CASSSGPGNIQYF. CDR3 sequence (DNA): TGTGCCAGCAGCTCGGGCCCTGGGAACATTCAGTACTTC.

The J gene is TRBJ2-5, the V gene TRBV5-1; 9 positions match TRBD2. V trimming: 0 bases; J trimming: 2 bases; junction bases outside the gene matches: 5. CDR3 length equals 16 residues. Per the germline V gene, CDR1 is SGHRS and CDR2 is YFSETQ. The CDR3 region has the DNA TGCGCCAGCAGCTTGGCCGCGACTAGCGGACAAGAGACCCAGTACTTC. It codes for CASSLAATSGQETQYF.

V usage is TRBV5-1 and J usage is TRBJ2-7; TRBD1 is a possible D gene (6 bases). Germline V CDR1 and CDR2: SGHRS, YFSETQ. This CDR3 has 14 amino acids. With 5 bases removed from V and 3 bases from J, the gap between germline ends came to 15 bases. The chain's CDR3 is CASRDTRGIYEQYF. For the CDR3, the DNA is TGCGCCAGCAGAGACACTAGGGGGATCTACGAGCAGTACTTC.

This clone occurred a few times. V and J are TRBV11-2 and TRBJ2-7; 7 bases map to TRBD2. Looked up from germline, CDR1 is SGHAT and CDR2 is FQNNGV. This CDR3 has 14 amino acids. V was pared by 6 bases and J by 5 bases, with 10 bases of the junction left unmatched. Here the CDR3 reads CASRRWGGLDEQYF. The CDR3 DNA follows: TGTGCCAGCAGACGATGGGGGGGACTCGACGAGCAGTACTTC.

CDR3 loop: CASSREAGWNTEAFF. Here the CDR3 DNA reads TGTGCCAGCAGCCGAGAAGCAGGGTGGAACACTGAAGCTTTCTTT. The rearrangement links TRBV5-4 to TRBJ1-1; tentatively, D is TRBD1 (5 bases). Trimming cost V 4 bases and J 1 base, with 14 bases left between them. The CDR3 totals 15 residues. Germline V gene data show CDR1 as SGHNT and CDR2 as YYREEE (reference sequence).

This sequence joins TRBV11-2 and TRBJ1-1; possibly TRBD1 for D (5 bases). V shed 6 bases and J shed 1 base, with 12 bases lying between them. Germline V gene sequence: CDR1 SGHAT, CDR2 FQNNGV. The CDR3 contains 14 residues. Here the CDR3 reads CASRNFTGNTEAFF. CDR3 nucleotide sequence: TGTGCCAGCAGAAACTTTACAGGGAACACTGAAGCTTTCTTT.

The rearrangement links TRBV5-5 to TRBJ1-3; D perhaps matches TRBD1 (6 bases). There are 16 residues in the CDR3. Between the trimmed V and J ends, which lost 2 bases and 4 bases, there was a span of 16 bases. The V gene's germline CDR1 is SGHKS and CDR2 YYEKEE (reference sequence). The CDR3 nucleotides are TGTGCCAGCAGCTTAAGATGGGGGCAAATCGGAAACACCATATATTTT. This codes for CASSLRWGQIGNTIYF.

This sequence joins TRBV29-1 and TRBJ2-2, with TRBD2 matching over 10 bases. This CDR3 has 14 residues. The germline gives CDR1 SQVTM, CDR2 ANQGSEA. With V trimmed by 6 bases and J by 8 bases, 9 bases remained unmatched. CDR3 in amino acids: CSVAPSGSLGELFF. The DNA for the CDR3 is TGCAGCGTGGCCCCTAGCGGGAGTCTGGGGGAGCTGTTTTTT.

The chain joins TRBV19 to TRBJ2-1, with 10 bases that match TRBD2. V was clipped by 4 bases and J by 9 bases; unmatched bases: 3. CDR3 length: 13 residues. In germline, CDR1 is LNHDA, CDR2 SQIVND (reference sequence). In DNA, the CDR3 is TGTGCCAGTAGTACGCTAGCGGGAGTTGAGCAGTTCTTC. Translation: CASSTLAGVEQFF.

The CDR3 nucleotides are TGTGCCAGCAGCCAAAAGGGGGTCGCCGGGGAGCTGTTTTTT. Translated, it gives CASSQKGVAGELFF. The chain has TRBV14 and TRBJ2-2, with TRBD1 as a possible D gene (6 bases). The CDR3 runs to 14 residues. Trimming cost V 2 bases and J 6 bases, with 10 bases left between them. CDR1 is SGHDN and CDR2 is FVKESK in the germline V gene. Filled out from reference TRBV14 and TRBJ2-2, the complete variable domain reads EAGVTQFPSHSVIEKGQTVTLRCDPISGHDNLYWYRRVMGKEIKFLLHFVKESKQDESGMPNNRFLAERTGGTYSTLKVQPAELEDSGVYFCASSQKGVAGELFFGEGSRLTVL.

The genes are TRBV6-1 and TRBJ2-7; TRBD2 aligns across 11 bases. The CDR3 extends over 14 amino acids. Trimming cost V 5 bases and J 4 bases; bases outside gene matches: 4. Germline V gene sequence: CDR1 MNHNS, CDR2 SASEGT. The CDR3 sequence is CASSPRTSGYEQYF. The CDR3 nucleotides read TGTGCCAGCAGTCCTCGGACTAGCGGGTACGAGCAGTACTTC.

V gene TRBV11-3 combines with J gene TRBJ2-2; D is perhaps TRBD1 or TRBD2 (6 bases each). The V and J ends lost 4 bases and 1 base respectively, with 10 bases between them. Germline loops: CDR1 SGHNT, CDR2 YENEEA. This CDR3 comprises 15 residues. The CDR3 loop is CASSWGAGNTGELFF. CDR3 bases: TGTGCCAGCAGCTGGGGGGCAGGGAACACCGGGGAGCTGTTTTTT.

This sequence joins TRBV7-9 and TRBJ1-1, with 9 nucleotides matching TRBD1. Germline-derived CDR1 and CDR2 are SEHNR and FQNEAQ (reference sequence). The CDR3 contains 18 residues. V lost 5 bases and J lost 2; bases outside the gene matches: 15. The CDR3 region is CASSPRWGTGIKNTEAFF. The CDR3 nucleotides read TGTGCCAGCAGCCCCCGGTGGGGGACAGGGATTAAAAACACTGAAGCTTTCTTT.

J is TRBJ2-7 and V is TRBV5-6; D gene unclear. V dropped 4 bases and J dropped 7 bases, with 18 bases sitting between them. The CDR3 consists of 14 residues. Germline loops: CDR1 SGHDT, CDR2 YYEEEE. CDR3 sequence reads: CASSVFAGPQEQYF. The CDR3 bases are TGTGCCAGCAGCGTTTTCGCCGGGCCACAAGAGCAGTACTTC. Full variable domain (outside the CDR3, taken from reference TRBV5-6 and TRBJ2-7): DAGVTQSPTHLIKTRGQQVTLRCSPKSGHDTVSWYQQALGQGPQFIFQYYEEEERQRGNFPDRFSGHQFPNYSSELNVNALLLGDSALYLCASSVFAGPQEQYFGPGTRLTVT.